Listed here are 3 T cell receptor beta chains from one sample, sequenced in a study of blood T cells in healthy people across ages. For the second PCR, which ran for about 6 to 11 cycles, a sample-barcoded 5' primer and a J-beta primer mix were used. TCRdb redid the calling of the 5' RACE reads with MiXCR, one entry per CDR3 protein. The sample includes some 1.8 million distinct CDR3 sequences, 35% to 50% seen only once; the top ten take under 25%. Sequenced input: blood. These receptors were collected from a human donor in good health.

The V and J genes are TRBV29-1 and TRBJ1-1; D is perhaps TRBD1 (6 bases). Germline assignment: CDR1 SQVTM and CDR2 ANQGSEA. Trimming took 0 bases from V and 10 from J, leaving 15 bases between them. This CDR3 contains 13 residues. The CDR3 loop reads CSVEDTAGGRAFF. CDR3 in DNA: TGCAGCGTTGAAGATACGGCCGGGGGCCGAGCTTTCTTT.

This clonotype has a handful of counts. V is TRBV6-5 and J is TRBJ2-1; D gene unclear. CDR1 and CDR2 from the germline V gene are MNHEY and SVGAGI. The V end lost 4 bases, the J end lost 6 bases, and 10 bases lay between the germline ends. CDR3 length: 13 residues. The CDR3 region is CASSFPWSNEQFF. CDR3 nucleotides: TGTGCCAGCAGTTTCCCGTGGAGCAATGAGCAGTTCTTC.

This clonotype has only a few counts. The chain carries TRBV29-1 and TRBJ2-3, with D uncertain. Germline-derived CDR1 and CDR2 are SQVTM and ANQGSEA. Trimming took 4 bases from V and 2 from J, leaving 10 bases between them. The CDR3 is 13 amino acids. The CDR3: CSVAVPNTDTQYF. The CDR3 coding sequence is TGCAGCGTTGCGGTACCAAACACAGATACGCAGTATTTT.